A selection of T cell receptor beta chains follows, all from one sample in a study of metastatic and nonmetastatic thyroid tumors. From the PCR reads, TCRdb re-called clones with MiXCR. This sample yields about 34,000 clones, of which 35% are seen a single time; approximately 24% belongs to the top ten. Sequencing was carried out using tumor tissue. The receptor source for this set is a female donor with papillary thyroid cancer or a benign thyroid nodule (not recorded which). Some clones in this sample may be carry-over from other donors' samples. Each CDR3 is given with its conserved first and last residue. Fields, in order: D gene, V gene, clone size, J gene, CDR3 DNA, CDR3 protein. The D gene is left open where the match is weak. Clone size is given for some rows only: seen once, a few or many times, or a class if the clone is expanded.

-	TRBV2	few	TRBJ1-2	TGTGCCAGCAGTGAGATGGGCTACACCTTC	CASSEMGYTF
-	TRBV6-1	-	TRBJ2-7	TGTGCCAGCAGTCCCCACCGGACCCCCGGCTACGAGCAGTACTTC	CASSPHRTPGYEQYF
TRBD1	TRBV14	-	TRBJ1-4	TGTGCCAGCAGCCAAGGGGCCAGGGGGATTGGGGAAAAACTGTTTTTT	CASSQGARGIGEKLFF
TRBD1	TRBV10-1	-	TRBJ2-3	TGCGCCAGCAGCGCCGGGACAGGGGACACAGATACGCAGTATTTT	CASSAGTGDTDTQYF
-	TRBV5-1	-	TRBJ2-1	TGCGCCACCCAGTCGGACAGCTACAATGAGCAGTTCTTC	CATQSDSYNEQFF
TRBD2	TRBV6-2/TRBV6-3	-	TRBJ2-1	TGTGCCAGCACAGATCAGCGGGGCTCCTACAATGAGCAGTTCTTC	CASTDQRGSYNEQFF
-	TRBV2	-	TRBJ1-2	TGTGCCAGCAGTGAAGTTAGAGGAGTCAACTATGGCTACACCTTC	CASSEVRGVNYGYTF
TRBD2	TRBV6-2/TRBV6-3	-	TRBJ2-7	TGTGCCAGCAGAACCATAGCGGGGGATTCCTACGAGCAGTACTTC	CASRTIAGDSYEQYF
TRBD1	TRBV5-1	-	TRBJ2-1	TGCGCCAGCAGCCATGGCAGGGGGGGACAGGGGCTGGATGAGCAGTTCTTC	CASSHGRGGQGLDEQFF
-	TRBV5-1	-	TRBJ1-6	TGCGCCAGCAGCTTGGTTGCAGTAAATTCACCCCTCCACTTT	CASSLVAVNSPLHF
TRBD1	TRBV30	-	TRBJ1-2	TGTGCCTGTGACAGGGCGCCCGGCTACACTTTC	CACDRAPGYTF
-	TRBV19	-	TRBJ1-2	TGTGCCAGTAGCCGCCGTGGGGAGGCAGGTGGCTACACCTTC	CASSRRGEAGGYTF
-	TRBV9	-	TRBJ2-1	TGTGCCAGCAGCGTGGGAGTACGGTACAATGAGCAGTTCTTC	CASSVGVRYNEQFF
-	TRBV6-6	few	TRBJ2-2	TGTGCCAGCAGTTACGACGGTGGCGTCGACACCGGGGAGCTGTTTTTT	CASSYDGGVDTGELFF
-	TRBV6-2/TRBV6-3	few	TRBJ2-1	TGTGCCAGCAGTTACGCGCCAGGACTACCCCTCGGTGAGCAGTTCTTC	CASSYAPGLPLGEQFF
-	TRBV6-5	-	TRBJ2-2	TGTGCCAGCAGTTACTTGGGGGGACAAAGTAGAAGCGGGGAGCTGTTTTTT	CASSYLGGQSRSGELFF
-	TRBV20-1	-	TRBJ2-3	TGCAGTGCCGTTCACGTGCGGGACAAAGTAAATACGCAGTATTTT	CSAVHVRDKVNTQYF
-	TRBV6-1	few	TRBJ1-3	TGTGCCAGCTATTTAAGGGGAGAGTCTGGAAACACCATATATTTT	CASYLRGESGNTIYF
-	TRBV20-1	-	TRBJ2-7	TGCAGTGCTAGATTTAGCGGTCTCTCCTACGAGCAGTACTTC	CSARFSGLSYEQYF
TRBD1	TRBV19	-	TRBJ1-5	TGTGCCAGTAAGCAGGGGGCAGCTTATAGCAATCAGCCCCAGCATTTT	CASKQGAAYSNQPQHF
-	TRBV20-1	medium-sized	TRBJ2-3	TGCAGTGCTCCCAGTGGAGTTACGCAGTATTTT	CSAPSGVTQYF
-	TRBV6-1	few	TRBJ2-1	TGTGCCAGCGGGACCCAGGGGTCGGAGCAGTTCTTC	CASGTQGSEQFF
-	TRBV7-9	once	TRBJ2-7	TGTGCCAGCAGCTTCACCACGGGTCCCTCCTACGAGCAGTACTTC	CASSFTTGPSYEQYF
TRBD1	TRBV5-6	-	TRBJ1-4	TGTGCCAGCAGCTTGGTAGGGGACAGGGATGAAAAACTGTTTTTT	CASSLVGDRDEKLFF
TRBD1	TRBV11-3	-	TRBJ1-2	TGTGCCAGCAGCCCCGGACAGGTCTATGGCTACACCTTC	CASSPGQVYGYTF
-	TRBV10-3	few	TRBJ2-1	TGTGCCATCAGTGTCCAGACAGCAGCTCAGATAAATGAGCAGTTCTTC	CAISVQTAAQINEQFF
TRBD2	TRBV6-7	many	TRBJ2-2	TGTGCCAGCGGGGGGACTAGCGGGAGAGTGGGTACCGGGGAGCTGTTTTTT	CASGGTSGRVGTGELFF
-	TRBV6-5	-	TRBJ2-7	TGTGCCAGCAGTTACGGGCTAGGCCCCTCGAGCGAGCAGTACTTC	CASSYGLGPSSEQYF
TRBD1	TRBV5-6	-	TRBJ2-5	TGTGCCAGCAGCTTGACTCCCGGTAGCGCGGACAGGGAAGAGACCCAGTACTTC	CASSLTPGSADREETQYF
-	TRBV2	few	TRBJ2-3	TGTGCCAGCAGTCTTAGAGGGGGGGGCACAGATACGCAGTATTTT	CASSLRGGGTDTQYF
-	TRBV5-1	-	TRBJ1-5	TGCGCCAGCAGCTTGTTCACGGGCGTTAATCAGCCCCAGCATTTT	CASSLFTGVNQPQHF
-	TRBV12-3/TRBV12-4	few	TRBJ1-1	TGTGCCAGCAGTTTAGGGGGGCTCAACACTGAAGCTTTCTTT	CASSLGGLNTEAFF
TRBD2	TRBV12-3/TRBV12-4	-	TRBJ2-2	TGTGCCAGCAGTTTCCGACTAGCGGACACCGGGGAGCTGTTTTTT	CASSFRLADTGELFF
TRBD1	TRBV6-1	-	TRBJ2-7	TGTGCCAGTAGGGACAGGGATACCTACGAGCAGTACTTC	CASRDRDTYEQYF
-	TRBV29-1	many	TRBJ1-3	TGCAGCGGGTACAGAGGAAACACCATATATTTT	CSGYRGNTIYF
-	TRBV28	few	TRBJ1-5	TGTGCCAGCAGTTTGGGGCTTAGCAATCAGCCCCAGCATTTT	CASSLGLSNQPQHF
-	TRBV2	few	TRBJ1-2	TGTGCCAGCAAGGAGGGCCGTAACTATGGCTACACCTTC	CASKEGRNYGYTF
-	TRBV24-1	few	TRBJ2-7	TGTGCCACCAGTGAGTCGGGCCAGCTGGGGACCAACGAGCAGTACTTC	CATSESGQLGTNEQYF
-	TRBV6-2/TRBV6-3	many	TRBJ1-6	TGTGCCAGCACCGAGGGGTCACCCCTCCACTTT	CASTEGSPLHF
-	TRBV11-1	-	TRBJ1-2	TGTGCCAGCAGCTTAGGAGGGGACCCCCGGACTTTGGGCTACACCTTC	CASSLGGDPRTLGYTF
-	TRBV12-3/TRBV12-4	few	TRBJ2-3	TGTGCCAGCAGTTTTCACGCAGATACGCAGTATTTT	CASSFHADTQYF
-	TRBV2	-	TRBJ1-5	TGTGCCAGCAGGGACGGGACACCCAATCAGCCCCAGCATTTT	CASRDGTPNQPQHF
-	TRBV5-4	-	TRBJ2-3	TGTGCCAGCAGGTCCGGGGGATCGGATACGCAGTATTTT	CASRSGGSDTQYF
-	TRBV9	-	TRBJ2-7	TGTGCCAGCAGCGTAGGTCAGGGGGGGACCTACGAGCAGTACTTC	CASSVGQGGTYEQYF
TRBD1	TRBV18	many	TRBJ1-2	TGTGCCAGCTCACCGACAGGGTGGCTAGGCTACACCTTC	CASSPTGWLGYTF
-	TRBV4-1	-	TRBJ2-2	TGCGCCAGCAGCCAAGCACCCGGGAGCCTTAACACCGGGGAGCTGTTTTTT	CASSQAPGSLNTGELFF
-	TRBV6-5	few	TRBJ2-7	TGTGCCAGCAGTTACCTGGGAGACTCCTACGAGCAGTACTTC	CASSYLGDSYEQYF
TRBD1	TRBV28	many	TRBJ2-2	TGTGCCAGCACCAAAGACAGGGGGTGGTCCGGGGAGCTGTTTTTT	CASTKDRGWSGELFF
-	TRBV3-1	-	TRBJ2-3	TGTGCCAGCAGCCAAGCCGAGGCAGATACGCAGTATTTT	CASSQAEADTQYF
TRBD2	TRBV6-1	-	TRBJ2-3	TGTGCCAGCAGTGAAGAGGGTGGGAGGGCAGATACGCAGTATTTT	CASSEEGGRADTQYF
TRBD1	TRBV11-1	once	TRBJ2-1	TGTGCCAGCAGCCCCCGGGACAGGGGATACATTGAGCAGTTCTTC	CASSPRDRGYIEQFF
-	TRBV12-3/TRBV12-4	few	TRBJ2-1	TGTGCCAGCAGTTTAGGGCCCCCCTCCTACAATGAGCAGTTCTTC	CASSLGPPSYNEQFF
-	TRBV12-3/TRBV12-4	-	TRBJ2-7	TGTGCCAGCAGTTTAGCGCGTAGAACGGAGCAGTACTTC	CASSLARRTEQYF